The 18 T cell receptor beta chains in this list originate from one sample, sequenced in a study of shared clonotypes between healthy human individuals. The method was immunoSEQ multiplex PCR; TCRdb's version includes in-frame clones alone and lacks a portion of them. Among roughly 1,800,000 clones listed, about 95% were seen once. Naive-designated CD8 cells lacked CD45RO, were positively enriched for CCR7, and omitted terminally differentiated effector memory CD45RA+ cells. Sample: naive CD8+ T cells sorted from blood. These receptors came from a man aged 18 to 29 in good health.

The V and J genes are TRBV28 and TRBJ2-7; 8 bases are shared with TRBD1. The CDR3 is 16 residues long. Looked up from germline, CDR1 is MDHEN and CDR2 is SYDVKM. The J segment lost 3 bases and the V segment lost 6 bases, leaving 13 bases of the junction unmatched. The CDR3 region is CASSTGLGRGHYEQYF. The CDR3 bases are TGTGCCAGCAGCACCGGCCTGGGCAGGGGGCACTACGAGCAGTACTTC.

This chain uses TRBV5-1 with TRBJ2-7; 7 bases are a match to TRBD1. CDR1 and CDR2 from the germline V gene are SGHRS and YFSETQ. V gave up 2 bases and J gave up 7 bases; unmatched junction bases: 0. The CDR3 loop spans 11 amino acids. CDR3 in DNA: TGCGCCAGCAGCTTCAGGGGGGAGCAGTACTTC. It is translated as CASSFRGEQYF.

The V call is TRBV5-6, the J call TRBJ2-1; TRBD1 agrees at 11 bases. The length of the CDR3 is 14 residues. The germline CDR1 and CDR2 sequences are SGHDT and YYEEEE. Trimming at V came to 4 bases and at J to 9 bases, leaving 6 bases not matched to a gene. CDR3 in amino acids: CASSPRDRGSEQFF. CDR3 in DNA: TGTGCCAGCAGCCCCCGGGACAGGGGGAGTGAGCAGTTCTTC.

The chain has TRBV5-1 and TRBJ1-5; D gene ambiguous. The CDR3 extends over 13 amino acids. V lost 0 bases, J lost 4 bases, and 5 bases lay in between. Germline V lookup: CDR1 SGHRS, CDR2 YFSETQ. This CDR3 reads CASSLDDNQPQHF. CDR3 in DNA: TGCGCCAGCAGCTTGGACGATAATCAGCCCCAGCATTTT.

The rearrangement joins TRBV7-9 to TRBJ2-7; 9 bases line up with TRBD1. There are 14 residues in the CDR3. Trimming at V came to 5 bases and at J to 5 bases, leaving 7 bases not matched to a gene. Germline loops: CDR1 SEHNR, CDR2 FQNEAQ (reference sequence). Here the CDR3 reads CASSRQGVENEQYF. CDR3 in DNA: TGTGCCAGCAGCCGACAGGGGGTTGAGAACGAGCAGTACTTC.

This sequence joins TRBV7-9 and TRBJ1-2; unclear D gene. Germline values: CDR1 SEHNR, CDR2 FQNEAQ (reference sequence). V shed 5 bases and J shed 6 bases, with 16 bases lying between them. The CDR3 contains 14 residues. The CDR3 region has the DNA TGTGCCAGCAGCAATTCCCTCCGAGAGGATGGCTACACCTTC. Translation: CASSNSLREDGYTF.

The chain couples TRBV10-3 to TRBJ2-2; TRBD2 aligns across 10 bases. The V gene end was trimmed by 8 bases and the J gene end by 1 base; junction bases not matched to a gene: 10. The CDR3 spans 17 residues. Germline CDR1 ENHRY, CDR2 SYGVKD. The CDR3, as DNA: TGTGCCATCGGAGTTGGAGCGGGAGGGGGGAACACCGGGGAGCTGTTTTTT. This translates into CAIGVGAGGGNTGELFF.

The genes are TRBV7-9 and TRBJ2-3; 10 bases fit TRBD2. The CDR3 contains 18 residues. Germline V CDR1 and CDR2: SEHNR, FQNEAQ (reference sequence). V lost 5 bases, J lost 0 bases, and 11 bases stayed unmatched. Here the CDR3 DNA reads TGTGCCAGCAGCCCACGGACTAGCGGTCCCTCTAGCACAGATACGCAGTATTTT. It specifies CASSPRTSGPSSTDTQYF.

The genes are TRBV13 and TRBJ2-5, with 8 bases matching TRBD2. Trimming took 6 bases from V and 2 from J; bases not matched to a gene: 8. The CDR3 extends over 15 amino acids. The germline V gene has CDR1 PRHDT and CDR2 FYEKMQ (reference sequence). The CDR3, as DNA: TGTGCCAGCAGGGTGGGCGGGGGGTCACAAGAGACCCAGTACTTC. This sequence encodes CASRVGGGSQETQYF.

This chain connects TRBV14 to TRBJ2-1; tentatively, D is TRBD1 (5 bases). Looked up from germline, CDR1 is SGHDN and CDR2 is FVKESK. CDR3 length equals 16 residues. Trimming shortened V by 0 bases and J by 5 bases, and 14 bases separated the two germline ends. CDR3 sequence (DNA): TGTGCCAGCAGCCAAGACCTTTTAGGGGTAAACAATGAGCAGTTCTTC. Translated: CASSQDLLGVNNEQFF.

The rearrangement links TRBV28 to TRBJ2-7; D may be TRBD1 (6 bases). This CDR3 region has 16 residues. V shed 8 bases and J shed 0 bases, with 20 bases lying between them. CDR1 and CDR2 (germline): MDHEN, SYDVKM. The CDR3 DNA reads as TGTGCCAGCCGGGGCGCGGACAGTTCGAGCTCCTACGAGCAGTACTTC. It yields the protein CASRGADSSSSYEQYF.

The rearrangement joins TRBV13 to TRBJ1-1; TRBD1 matches 7 bases. The CDR3 has 15 amino acids. Germline CDR1 PRHDT, CDR2 FYEKMQ (reference sequence). V gave up 5 bases and J gave up 0 bases; unmatched junction bases: 6. In DNA form, the CDR3 reads TGTGCCAGCAGCAGGTGGACAGGACTGAACACTGAAGCTTTCTTT. Translating it yields CASSRWTGLNTEAFF.

The DNA of the CDR3 is TGCGCCAGCAGCCGTCTCCATACGGGACTAGCGGAAGAGACCCAGTACTTC. Protein sequence: CASSRLHTGLAEETQYF. The gene calls are TRBV4-3 and TRBJ2-5; the match to TRBD2 covers 11 bases. The ends lost 4 bases at V and 3 bases at J; junction bases unmatched: 10. The CDR3 is made up of 17 amino acids. Germline V lookup: CDR1 LGHNA, CDR2 YSLEER.

In DNA, the CDR3 is TGCGCCAGCAGTCTCGTGGGACTAAACTACGAGCAGTACTTC. Translation gives CASSLVGLNYEQYF. The genes are TRBV5-1 and TRBJ2-7; 7 nucleotides match TRBD2. The CDR3 consists of 14 residues. In germline, CDR1 is SGHRS, CDR2 YFSETQ. With V trimmed by 5 bases and J by 3 bases, 8 bases remained unmatched. Full variable domain (missing parts from reference TRBV5-1 and TRBJ2-7): KAGVTQTPRYLIKTRGQQVTLSCSPISGHRSVSWYQQTPGQGLQFLFEYFSETQRNKGNFPGRFSGRQFSNSRSEMNVSTLELGDSALYLCASSLVGLNYEQYFGPGTRLTVT.

The chain is built from TRBV27 and TRBJ1-1; D is undetermined. Trimming took off 6 bases at V and 3 bases at J, with 11 bases between the two ends. Germline CDR1 is MNHEY and CDR2 is SMNVEV (reference sequence). The CDR3 has 13 residues. DNA for the CDR3: TGTGCCAGCAGGGCTGGGCCCCACACTGAAGCTTTCTTT. Its translation: CASRAGPHTEAFF.

This chain uses TRBV5-1 with TRBJ2-5, with 14 bases aligning to TRBD2. J was trimmed by 4 bases and V by 4 bases; bases with no gene match: 9. Germline V gives CDR1 SGHRS, CDR2 YFSETQ. The CDR3 is 17 amino acids. In DNA, the CDR3 is TGCGCCAGCAGCCCGGGACTAGCGGGGGCCTCCAGAGAGACCCAGTACTTC. Translating gives CASSPGLAGASRETQYF.

This chain links TRBV29-1 with TRBJ2-1; the D call may be TRBD1 or TRBD2 (6 bases each). The CDR3 is 14 residues long. Deletions cut 0 bases from V and 5 bases from J, with 11 bases between. Germline CDR1 reads SQVTM; CDR2 reads ANQGSEA. The CDR3: CSVEERGANNEQFF. CDR3 DNA sequence: TGCAGCGTTGAAGAAAGGGGGGCGAACAATGAGCAGTTCTTC.

The rearrangement links TRBV5-4 to TRBJ1-1; no definite D call. There are 12 residues in the CDR3. Germline assignment: CDR1 SGHNT and CDR2 YYREEE (reference sequence). The ends were cut back, 4 bases at V and 8 bases at J, with 12 bases in the middle. CDR3 amino acids: CASSVGHEEAFF. CDR3 nucleotides: TGTGCCAGCAGCGTGGGCCACGAAGAAGCTTTCTTT.